Listed below are T cell receptor beta chains from one sample, sequenced in a study of blood T cell repertoires in COVID-19. Some clones are missing from TCRdb's copy, which holds only in-frame ones; the method was immunoSEQ multiplex PCR. Of around 200,000 clones in the sample, around 80% are singletons; the top ten hold 13% to 15%. Sequencing input: peripheral blood. All receptors derive from a man aged 25 to 40 with active or convalescent COVID-19. CDR3s include the opening cysteine and the closing phenylalanine or tryptophan. The D gene is left open where the match is weak. Size tells how often a clone was seen (once, few, many) or the class of an expanded clone, and some rows leave it out.

V: TRBV18; D: NA; size: NA; J: TRBJ2-3; CDR3: CASSVYEGVRTDTQYF; DNA: TGTGCCAGCTCCGTTTATGAGGGGGTCAGAACAGATACGCAGTATTTT
V: TRBV4-3; D: TRBD2; size: once; J: TRBJ2-2; CDR3: CASSDAPGLAGAEGELFF; DNA: TGCGCCAGCAGCGATGCCCCGGGACTAGCGGGAGCGGAGGGGGAGCTGTTTTTT
V: TRBV7-9; D: TRBD1; size: few; J: TRBJ2-2; CDR3: CASSSPGQDLTGELFF; DNA: TGTGCCAGCAGCTCGCCGGGACAGGACCTCACCGGGGAGCTGTTTTTT
V: TRBV4-1; D: NA; size: NA; J: TRBJ1-2; CDR3: CASSRTVLGNYGYTF; DNA: TGCGCCAGCAGCCGGACTGTCTTGGGCAACTATGGCTACACCTTC
V: TRBV30; D: NA; size: NA; J: TRBJ1-2; CDR3: CAWVRDLATYGYTF; DNA: TGTGCCTGGGTACGGGACTTGGCCACCTATGGCTACACCTTC
V: TRBV3-1/TRBV3-2; D: TRBD2; size: NA; J: TRBJ2-5; CDR3: CASSVSGGVQETQYF; DNA: TGTGCCAGCAGCGTTAGCGGGGGAGTCCAAGAGACCCAGTACTTC
V: TRBV11-3; D: TRBD2; size: NA; J: TRBJ2-5; CDR3: CAVGGLEETQYF; DNA: TGTGCCGTCGGGGGACTAGAGGAGACCCAGTACTTC
V: TRBV30; D: TRBD1; size: NA; J: TRBJ1-5; CDR3: CAWSKGQGALGGPQHF; DNA: TGTGCCTGGAGTAAGGGACAGGGGGCCCTGGGTGGGCCCCAGCATTTT
V: TRBV6-5; D: NA; size: NA; J: TRBJ1-5; CDR3: CASSYSRGGDQPQHF; DNA: TGTGCCAGCAGTTACTCTCGGGGGGGAGATCAGCCCCAGCATTTT
V: TRBV11-1; D: NA; size: NA; J: TRBJ2-1; CDR3: CASSFQVNSGPNEQFF; DNA: TGTGCCAGCAGCTTTCAGGTTAACTCAGGGCCAAATGAGCAGTTCTTC
V: TRBV19; D: TRBD1; size: NA; J: TRBJ1-5; CDR3: CASRGQGSNQPQHF; DNA: TGTGCCAGTAGAGGACAGGGGAGCAATCAGCCCCAGCATTTT
V: TRBV27; D: NA; size: NA; J: TRBJ1-2; CDR3: CASSPTDRTGGYTF; DNA: TGTGCCAGCAGTCCTACGGACAGAACCGGCGGCTACACCTTC
V: TRBV27; D: TRBD1; size: NA; J: TRBJ2-7; CDR3: CASSRAPGQRSYEQYF; DNA: TGTGCCAGCAGTCGGGCGCCGGGACAGCGATCCTACGAGCAGTACTTC
V: TRBV19; D: TRBD2; size: NA; J: TRBJ2-2; CDR3: CASSIVAGGNTGELFF; DNA: TGTGCCAGTAGTATAGTGGCGGGAGGGAACACCGGGGAGCTGTTTTTT
V: TRBV4-3; D: TRBD2; size: NA; J: TRBJ2-3; CDR3: CASSQDYLTGGGRTDTQYF; DNA: TGCGCCAGCAGCCAAGACTACTTGACGGGAGGGGGGCGAACAGATACGCAGTATTTT
V: TRBV6-1; D: TRBD1; size: NA; J: TRBJ1-6; CDR3: CASSEGDSSRPLHF; DNA: TGTGCCAGCAGTGAAGGGGACAGCAGTCGACCCCTCCACTTT
V: TRBV11-2; D: NA; size: NA; J: TRBJ2-5; CDR3: CASSVSETQYF; DNA: TGTGCCAGCAGCGTATCAGAGACCCAGTACTTC
V: TRBV9; D: TRBD2; size: NA; J: TRBJ2-7; CDR3: CASSEGSGLVYEQYF; DNA: TGTGCCAGCAGCGAGGGATCGGGACTAGTCTACGAGCAGTACTTC
V: TRBV27; D: TRBD2; size: NA; J: TRBJ2-7; CDR3: CASSRIDGRDEQYF; DNA: TGTGCCAGCAGTCGTATAGATGGGAGGGACGAGCAGTACTTC
V: TRBV4-1; D: NA; size: few; J: TRBJ1-3; CDR3: CASSQGRGSGNTIYF; DNA: TGCGCCAGCAGCCAAGGTCGGGGTTCGGGAAACACCATATATTTT
V: TRBV4-1; D: TRBD1; size: NA; J: TRBJ1-5; CDR3: CASSRAGTGESGNQPQHF; DNA: TGCGCCAGCAGCCGCGCCGGGACAGGGGAGAGCGGCAATCAGCCCCAGCATTTT
V: TRBV19; D: TRBD1; size: NA; J: TRBJ2-1; CDR3: CASSILGQGYNEQFF; DNA: TGTGCCAGTAGTATCCTGGGACAGGGCTACAATGAGCAGTTCTTC
V: TRBV10-2; D: NA; size: NA; J: TRBJ2-1; CDR3: CASLSQALFF; DNA: TGCGCCAGCCTCAGCCAGGCCCTGTTCTTC
V: TRBV5-6; D: NA; size: NA; J: TRBJ1-3; CDR3: CASSLTGSLSGNTIYF; DNA: TGTGCCAGCAGCTTGACAGGGTCCCTCTCTGGAAACACCATATATTTT
V: TRBV7-8; D: TRBD1; size: NA; J: TRBJ2-3; CDR3: CASSLYRGQGDTQYF; DNA: TGTGCCAGCAGCTTATACAGGGGGCAAGGAGATACGCAGTATTTT
V: TRBV6-1; D: NA; size: once; J: TRBJ2-5; CDR3: CASSEGANGRETQYF; DNA: TGTGCCAGCAGTGAGGGAGCGAACGGTAGGGAGACCCAGTACTTC
V: TRBV29-1; D: TRBD1; size: few; J: TRBJ2-2; CDR3: CSVVGTGRSGELFF; DNA: TGCAGCGTTGTTGGGACAGGGAGGTCCGGGGAGCTGTTTTTT
V: TRBV30; D: NA; size: once; J: TRBJ2-1; CDR3: CAWSYTFSYNEQFF; DNA: TGTGCCTGGAGTTACACGTTCTCTTACAATGAGCAGTTCTTC
V: TRBV21-1; D: NA; size: NA; J: TRBJ2-2; CDR3: CASSKAPGTGANTGELFF; DNA: TGTGCCAGCAGCAAAGCGCCGGGGACAGGGGCGAACACCGGGGAGCTGTTTTTT
V: TRBV27; D: TRBD1; size: NA; J: TRBJ1-1; CDR3: CASSLYGQGGIEAFF; DNA: TGTGCCAGCAGTTTATACGGACAGGGGGGAATTGAAGCTTTCTTT
V: TRBV4-3; D: NA; size: NA; J: TRBJ2-6; CDR3: CASSQDTGVTGANVLTF; DNA: TGCGCCAGCAGCCAAGATACGGGGGTAACTGGGGCCAACGTCCTGACTTTC
V: TRBV5-1; D: TRBD1; size: NA; J: TRBJ2-3; CDR3: CASSVGQATDTQYF; DNA: TGCGCCAGCAGCGTAGGACAGGCCACAGATACGCAGTATTTT
V: TRBV19; D: NA; size: NA; J: TRBJ2-2; CDR3: CASRAGQHTGELFF; DNA: TGTGCCAGTAGGGCGGGACAGCACACCGGGGAGCTGTTTTTT
V: TRBV4-2; D: TRBD2; size: NA; J: TRBJ2-2; CDR3: CASSARTSGGATGELFF; DNA: TGTGCCAGCAGCGCCCGGACTAGCGGGGGGGCCACCGGGGAGCTGTTTTTT
V: TRBV3-1/TRBV3-2; D: TRBD2; size: many; J: TRBJ2-1; CDR3: CASSRHPGLAGGLNEQFF; DNA: TGTGCCAGCAGCCGACACCCGGGACTAGCGGGGGGGCTCAATGAGCAGTTCTTC
V: TRBV30; D: NA; size: NA; J: TRBJ1-3; CDR3: CAWSVQTGNTIYF; DNA: TGTGCCTGGAGTGTACAAACTGGAAACACCATATATTTT